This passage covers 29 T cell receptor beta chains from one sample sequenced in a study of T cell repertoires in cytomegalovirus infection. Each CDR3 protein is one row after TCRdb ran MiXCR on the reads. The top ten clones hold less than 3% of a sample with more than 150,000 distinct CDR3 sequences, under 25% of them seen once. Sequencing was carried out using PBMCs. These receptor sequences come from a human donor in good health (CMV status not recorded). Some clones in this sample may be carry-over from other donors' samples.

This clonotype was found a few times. The CDR3 DNA sequence: TGTGCCAGCAGCACTAATGGACAGGGGATGGAGACCCAGTACTTC. It yields the protein CASSTNGQGMETQYF. The gene calls are TRBV14 and TRBJ2-5; TRBD1 agrees at 9 bases. Unmatched junction bases numbered 9, after V lost 5 bases and J lost 5 bases. Germline V gives CDR1 SGHDN, CDR2 FVKESK. This CDR3 region has 15 residues.

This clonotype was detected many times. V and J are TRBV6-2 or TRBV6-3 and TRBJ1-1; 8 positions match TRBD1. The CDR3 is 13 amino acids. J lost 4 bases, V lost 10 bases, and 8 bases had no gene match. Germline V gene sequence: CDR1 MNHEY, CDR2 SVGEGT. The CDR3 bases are TGTGCCACCTCGGACAGGGCTGGCACTGAAGCTTTCTTT. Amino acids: CATSDRAGTEAFF.

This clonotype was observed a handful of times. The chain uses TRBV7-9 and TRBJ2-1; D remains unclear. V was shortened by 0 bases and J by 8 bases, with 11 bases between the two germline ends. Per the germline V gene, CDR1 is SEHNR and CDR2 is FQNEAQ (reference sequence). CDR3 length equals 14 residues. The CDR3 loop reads CASSLASSFHEQFF. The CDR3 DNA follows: TGTGCCAGCAGCTTAGCTTCCAGCTTCCATGAGCAGTTCTTC.

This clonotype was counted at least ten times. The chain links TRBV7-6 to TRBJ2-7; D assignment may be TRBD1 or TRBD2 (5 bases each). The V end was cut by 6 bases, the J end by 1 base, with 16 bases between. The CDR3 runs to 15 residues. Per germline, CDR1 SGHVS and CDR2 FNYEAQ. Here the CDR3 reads CASRPGRGTSYEQYF. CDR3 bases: TGTGCCAGCAGACCTGGGCGAGGGACGTCCTACGAGCAGTACTTC. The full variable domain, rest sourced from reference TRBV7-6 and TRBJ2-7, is GAGVSQSPRYKVTKRGQDVALRCDPISGHVSLYWYRQALGQGPEFLTYFNYEAQQDKSGLPNDRFSAERPEGSISTLTIQRTEQRDSAMYRCASRPGRGTSYEQYFGPGTRLTVT.

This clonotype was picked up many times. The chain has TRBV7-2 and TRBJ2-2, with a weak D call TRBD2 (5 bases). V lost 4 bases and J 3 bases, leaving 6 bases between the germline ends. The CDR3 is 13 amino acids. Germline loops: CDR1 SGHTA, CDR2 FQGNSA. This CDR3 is CASSWGDTGELFF. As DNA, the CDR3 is TGTGCCAGCAGCTGGGGAGACACCGGGGAGCTGTTTTTT.

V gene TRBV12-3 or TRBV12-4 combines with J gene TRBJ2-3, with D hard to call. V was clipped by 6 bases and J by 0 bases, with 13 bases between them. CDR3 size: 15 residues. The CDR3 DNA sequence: TGTGCCAGCAGGGGATTTAGACCTAGCACAGATACGCAGTATTTT. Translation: CASRGFRPSTDTQYF.

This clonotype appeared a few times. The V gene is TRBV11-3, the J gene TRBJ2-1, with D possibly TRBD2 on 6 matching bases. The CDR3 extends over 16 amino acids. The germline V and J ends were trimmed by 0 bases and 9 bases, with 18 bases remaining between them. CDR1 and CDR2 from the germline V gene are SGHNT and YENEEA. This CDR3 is CASSLDLGGHLSEQFF. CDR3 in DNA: TGTGCCAGCAGCTTAGATCTGGGAGGCCACCTCAGTGAGCAGTTCTTC.

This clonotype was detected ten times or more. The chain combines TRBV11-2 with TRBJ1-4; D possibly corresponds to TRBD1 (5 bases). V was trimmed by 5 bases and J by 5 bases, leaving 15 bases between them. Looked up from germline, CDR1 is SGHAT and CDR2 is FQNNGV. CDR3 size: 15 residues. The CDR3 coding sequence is TGTGCCAGCAGCCTCGGCGGGGCACTAAATGAAAAACTGTTTTTT. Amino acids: CASSLGGALNEKLFF.

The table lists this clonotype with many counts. This chain's CDR3 is CASSLRRGARIKEVGELFF. In DNA form, the CDR3 reads TGTGCCAGCAGCTTAAGGCGGGGGGCCCGAATAAAGGAGGTCGGGGAGCTGTTTTTT. The V and J genes are TRBV7-8 and TRBJ2-2, with 8 bases matching TRBD2. The CDR3 extends over 19 amino acids. The ends lost 2 bases at V and 7 bases at J; junction bases unmatched: 18. Germline CDR1 is SGHVS and CDR2 is FQNEAQ.

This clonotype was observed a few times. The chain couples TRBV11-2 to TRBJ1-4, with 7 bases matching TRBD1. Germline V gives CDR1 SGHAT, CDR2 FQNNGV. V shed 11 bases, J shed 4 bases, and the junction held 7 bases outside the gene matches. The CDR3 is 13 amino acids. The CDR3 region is CAGRDSRNEKLFF. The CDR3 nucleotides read TGTGCCGGCCGGGACAGCCGTAATGAAAAACTGTTTTTT.

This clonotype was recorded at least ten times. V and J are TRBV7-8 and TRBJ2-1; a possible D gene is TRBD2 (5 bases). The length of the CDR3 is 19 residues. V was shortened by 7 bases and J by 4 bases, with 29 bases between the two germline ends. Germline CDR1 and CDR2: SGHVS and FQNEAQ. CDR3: CASIKHFTAGNEIYNEQFF. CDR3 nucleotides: TGTGCCAGCATCAAACATTTCACCGCCGGGAACGAAATTTACAATGAGCAGTTCTTC.

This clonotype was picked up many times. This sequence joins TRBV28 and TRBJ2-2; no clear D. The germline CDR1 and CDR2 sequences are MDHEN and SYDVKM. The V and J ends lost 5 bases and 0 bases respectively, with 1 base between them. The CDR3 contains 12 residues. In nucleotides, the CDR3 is TGTGCCAGCAGTACGAACACCGGGGAGCTGTTTTTT. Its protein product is CASSTNTGELFF.

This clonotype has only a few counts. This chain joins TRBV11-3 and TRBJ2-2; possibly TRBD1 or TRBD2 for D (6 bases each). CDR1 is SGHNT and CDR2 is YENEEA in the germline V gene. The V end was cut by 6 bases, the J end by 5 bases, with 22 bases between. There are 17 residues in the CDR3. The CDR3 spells CASSRIPGGVGTGELFF. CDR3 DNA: TGTGCCAGCAGTCGCATCCCCGGGGGCGTTGGTACCGGGGAGCTGTTTTTT.

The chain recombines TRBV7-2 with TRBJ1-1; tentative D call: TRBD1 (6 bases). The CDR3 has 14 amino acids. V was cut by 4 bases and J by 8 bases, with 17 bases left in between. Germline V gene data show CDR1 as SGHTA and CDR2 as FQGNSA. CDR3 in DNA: TGTGCCAGCAGCTCCCCCGGGGGGACAATAGAAGCTTTCTTT. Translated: CASSSPGGTIEAFF.

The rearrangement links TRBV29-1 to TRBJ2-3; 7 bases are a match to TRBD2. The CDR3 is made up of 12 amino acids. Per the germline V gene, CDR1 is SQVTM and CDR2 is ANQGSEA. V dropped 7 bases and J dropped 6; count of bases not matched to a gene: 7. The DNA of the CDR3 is TGCAGCGCCGGGCGCGGGAGTGATACGCAGTATTTT. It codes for CSAGRGSDTQYF.

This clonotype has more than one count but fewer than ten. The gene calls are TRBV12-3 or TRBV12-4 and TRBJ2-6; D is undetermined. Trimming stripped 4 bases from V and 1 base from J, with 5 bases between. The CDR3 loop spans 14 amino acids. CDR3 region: CASSSESGANVLTF. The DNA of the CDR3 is TGTGCCAGCAGTTCCGAATCTGGGGCCAACGTCCTGACTTTC.

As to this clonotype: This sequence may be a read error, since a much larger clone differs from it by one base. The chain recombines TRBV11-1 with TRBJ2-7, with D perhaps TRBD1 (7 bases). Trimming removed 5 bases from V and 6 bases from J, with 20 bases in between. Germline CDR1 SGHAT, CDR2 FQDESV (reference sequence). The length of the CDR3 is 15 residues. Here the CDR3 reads CASSLQGTGICEQYF. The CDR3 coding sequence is TGTGCCAGCAGCCTACAGGGGACTGGGATCTGCGAGCAGTACTTC. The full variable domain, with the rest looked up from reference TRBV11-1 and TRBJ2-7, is EAEVAQSPRYKITEKSQAVAFWCDPISGHATLYWYRQILGQGPELLVQFQDESVVDDSQLPKDRFSAERLKGVDSTLKIQPAELGDSAMYLCASSLQGTGICEQYFGPGTRLTVT.

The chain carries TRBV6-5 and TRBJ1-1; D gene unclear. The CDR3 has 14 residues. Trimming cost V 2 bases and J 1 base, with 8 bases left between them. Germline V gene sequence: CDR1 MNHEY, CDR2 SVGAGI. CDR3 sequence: CASSYIPGNTEAFF. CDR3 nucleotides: TGTGCCAGCAGTTACATCCCAGGGAACACTGAAGCTTTCTTT.

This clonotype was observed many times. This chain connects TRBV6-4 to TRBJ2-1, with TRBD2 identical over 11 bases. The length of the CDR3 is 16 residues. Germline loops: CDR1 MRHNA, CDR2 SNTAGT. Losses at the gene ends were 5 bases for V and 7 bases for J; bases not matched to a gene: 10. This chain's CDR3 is CASSRTSGWGPNEQFF. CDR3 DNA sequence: TGTGCCAGCAGTCGGACTAGCGGGTGGGGTCCGAATGAGCAGTTCTTC.

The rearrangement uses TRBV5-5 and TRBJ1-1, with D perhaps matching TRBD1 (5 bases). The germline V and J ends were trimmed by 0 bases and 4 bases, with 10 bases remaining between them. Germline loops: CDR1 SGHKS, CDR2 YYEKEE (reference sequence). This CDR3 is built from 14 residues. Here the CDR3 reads CASSLVGGSTEAFF. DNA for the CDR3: TGTGCCAGCAGCTTGGTTGGGGGTAGCACTGAAGCTTTCTTT.

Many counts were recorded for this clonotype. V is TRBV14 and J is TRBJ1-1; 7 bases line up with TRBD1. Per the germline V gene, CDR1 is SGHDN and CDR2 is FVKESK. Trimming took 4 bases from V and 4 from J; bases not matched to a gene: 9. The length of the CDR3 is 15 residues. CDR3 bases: TGTGCCAGCAGCCTGACGACAGGGAGGACCACTGAAGCTTTCTTT. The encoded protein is CASSLTTGRTTEAFF. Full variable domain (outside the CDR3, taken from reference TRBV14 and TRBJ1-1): EAGVTQFPSHSVIEKGQTVTLRCDPISGHDNLYWYRRVMGKEIKFLLHFVKESKQDESGMPNNRFLAERTGGTYSTLKVQPAELEDSGVYFCASSLTTGRTTEAFFGQGTRLTVV.

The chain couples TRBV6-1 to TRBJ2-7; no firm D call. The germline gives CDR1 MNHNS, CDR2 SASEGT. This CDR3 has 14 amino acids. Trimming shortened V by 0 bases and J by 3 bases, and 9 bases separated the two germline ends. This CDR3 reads CASSEAYSYYEQYF. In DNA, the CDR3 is TGTGCCAGCAGTGAAGCGTATAGCTACTACGAGCAGTACTTC.

CDR3 bases: TGCGCCAGCAGCCCGATGACATCTGGAAACACCATATATTTT. Translating it yields CASSPMTSGNTIYF. The genes are TRBV5-1 and TRBJ1-3; D is unclear. The germline V gene has CDR1 SGHRS and CDR2 YFSETQ. Trimming left V 4 bases short and J 1 base short, with 9 bases between. The CDR3 has 14 residues.

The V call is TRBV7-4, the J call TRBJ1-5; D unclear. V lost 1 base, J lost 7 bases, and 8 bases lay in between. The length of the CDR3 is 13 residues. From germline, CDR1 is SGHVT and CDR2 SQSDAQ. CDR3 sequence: CASSLDDGQPQHF. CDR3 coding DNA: TGTGCCAGCAGCTTAGACGATGGGCAGCCCCAGCATTTT.

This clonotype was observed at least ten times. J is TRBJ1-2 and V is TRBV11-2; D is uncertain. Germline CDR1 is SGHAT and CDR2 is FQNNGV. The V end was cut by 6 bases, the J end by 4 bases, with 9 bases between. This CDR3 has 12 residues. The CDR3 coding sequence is TGTGCCAGCAGTTTGGTCGGCTATGGCTACACCTTC. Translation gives CASSLVGYGYTF.

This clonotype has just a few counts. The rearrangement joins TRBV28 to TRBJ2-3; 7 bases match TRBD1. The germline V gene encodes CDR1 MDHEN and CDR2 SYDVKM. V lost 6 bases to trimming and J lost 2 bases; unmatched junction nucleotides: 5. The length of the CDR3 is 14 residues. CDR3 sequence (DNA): TGTGCCAGCAGAGGGGGCGGTTACACAGATACGCAGTATTTT. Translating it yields CASRGGGYTDTQYF.

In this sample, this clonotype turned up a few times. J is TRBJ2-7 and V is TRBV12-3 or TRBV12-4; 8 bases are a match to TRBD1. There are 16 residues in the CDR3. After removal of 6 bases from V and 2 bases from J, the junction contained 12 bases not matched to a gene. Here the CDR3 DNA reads TGTGCCAGCAGCAGACAAGCCGGGACAGGCCCCTACGAGCAGTACTTC. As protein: CASSRQAGTGPYEQYF.

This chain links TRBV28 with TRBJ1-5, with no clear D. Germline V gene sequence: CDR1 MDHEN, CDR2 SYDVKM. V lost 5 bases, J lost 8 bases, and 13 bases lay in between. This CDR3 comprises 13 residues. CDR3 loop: CASSPPGSKPQHF. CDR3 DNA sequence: TGTGCCAGCAGTCCGCCAGGAAGTAAGCCCCAGCATTTT.

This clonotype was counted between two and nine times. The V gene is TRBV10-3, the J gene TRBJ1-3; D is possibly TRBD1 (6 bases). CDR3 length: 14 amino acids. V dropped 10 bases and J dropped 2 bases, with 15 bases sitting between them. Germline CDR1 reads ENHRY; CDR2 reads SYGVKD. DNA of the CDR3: TGTGCCAGCACCAGGGGTAGGACTGGAAACACCATATATTTT. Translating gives CASTRGRTGNTIYF.